This TCR beta chain originates from a study of cytomegalovirus exposure and HLA in healthy donors. Study summary: The early release's HLA-typed donors yielded roughly 85 million unique TCRs. Study findings and constraints: With later analysis, a missense DCLRE1C variant became linked to TCR beta V- and J-gene trimming. Reported performance of the classifier showed diagnosis of cytomegalovirus status with high specificity and sensitivity. There were reportedly fewer N-insertions in an Asian-associated ancestry cluster than the roughly 700-donor mean, in a later analysis.

Primers for the PCR totalled 60 Vbeta and 13 Jbeta. Sequencing used immunoSEQ multiplex PCR; TCRdb keeps in-frame clones, though not all of them. Among around 140,000 clones listed, around 80% were seen once. Trimming cost V 1 base and J 1 base; bases outside gene matches: 9. The CDR3 is 17 residues long. The germline gives CDR1 ENHRY, CDR2 SYGVKD. On this clone: Its cognate antigen is unknown.

This chain links TRBV10-3 with TRBJ1-1, with 7 bases matching TRBD1. The specimen sequenced was PBMCs. This receptor was identified in a man aged 35-49 years in good health and CMV-seropositive. Here the CDR3 reads CAISELGKGAGNTEAFF. The CDR3 nucleotides read TGTGCCATCAGTGAGTTGGGTAAGGGGGCCGGGAACACTGAAGCTTTCTTT.